Sequencing of this T cell receptor (beta chain) was carried out in a study of spatial heterogeneity in lung cancer. Whole-study context: Detection consistently captured more beta-chain sequences than alpha-chain sequences.

Findings of the study overall: Circulating ubiquitous expanded tumor TCRs were observed more frequently at resection than at follow-up.

Ten or more counts support this clonotype. Its antigen is not known. On each TCR cDNA molecule, a unique molecular identifier was present. MiXCR, run by TCRdb on the 5' RACE reads, gives a single entry per CDR3 protein. This table has about 15,000 distinct CDR3 sequences, 10% to 14% appearing once. The sample's time point: sample taken at primary tumor resection. Researchers sequenced whole RNA taken from tumor, nontumor lung or frozen PBMC without sorting. The donor population consisted of 72 patients with untreated, early-stage non-small cell lung cancer. The sequencing used PBMCs, collected at surgery. This receptor was taken from a female donor with early-stage non-small cell lung cancer.

CDR3 amino acids: CASSFSGTGELFF. The CDR3 nucleotides read TGTGCCAGCAGCTTTTCGGGCACCGGGGAGCTGTTTTTT. This chain connects TRBV7-3 to TRBJ2-2; D unresolved. The germline gives CDR1 SGHTA, CDR2 FQGTGA. Trimming stripped 3 bases from V and 4 bases from J, with 6 bases between. The CDR3 is made up of 13 amino acids.